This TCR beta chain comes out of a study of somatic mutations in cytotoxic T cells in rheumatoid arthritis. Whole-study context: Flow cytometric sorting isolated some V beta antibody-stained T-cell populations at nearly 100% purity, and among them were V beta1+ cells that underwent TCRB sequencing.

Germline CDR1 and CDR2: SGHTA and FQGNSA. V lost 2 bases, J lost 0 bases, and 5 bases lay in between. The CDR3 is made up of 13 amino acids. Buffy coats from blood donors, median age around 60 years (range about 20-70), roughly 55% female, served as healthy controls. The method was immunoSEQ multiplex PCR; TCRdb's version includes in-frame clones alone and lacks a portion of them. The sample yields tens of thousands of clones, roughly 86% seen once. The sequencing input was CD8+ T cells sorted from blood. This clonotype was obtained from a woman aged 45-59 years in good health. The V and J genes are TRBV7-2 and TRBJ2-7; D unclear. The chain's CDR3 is CASSLTASYEQYF. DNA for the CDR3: TGTGCCAGCAGCTTAACGGCCTCCTACGAGCAGTACTTC.